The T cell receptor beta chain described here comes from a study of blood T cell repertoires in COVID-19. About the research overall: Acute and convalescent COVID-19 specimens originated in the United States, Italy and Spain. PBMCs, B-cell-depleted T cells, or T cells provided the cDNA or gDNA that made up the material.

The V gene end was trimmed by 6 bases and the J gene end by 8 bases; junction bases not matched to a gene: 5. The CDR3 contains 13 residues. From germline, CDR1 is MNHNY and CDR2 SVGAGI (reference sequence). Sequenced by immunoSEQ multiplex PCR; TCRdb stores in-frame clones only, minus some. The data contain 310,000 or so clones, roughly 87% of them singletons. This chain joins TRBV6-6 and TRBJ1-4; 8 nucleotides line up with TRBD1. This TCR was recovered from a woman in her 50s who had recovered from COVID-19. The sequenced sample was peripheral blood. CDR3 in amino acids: CASSRGTGEKLFF. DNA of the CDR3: TGTGCCAGCAGCCGTGGGACAGGAGAAAAACTGTTTTTT.